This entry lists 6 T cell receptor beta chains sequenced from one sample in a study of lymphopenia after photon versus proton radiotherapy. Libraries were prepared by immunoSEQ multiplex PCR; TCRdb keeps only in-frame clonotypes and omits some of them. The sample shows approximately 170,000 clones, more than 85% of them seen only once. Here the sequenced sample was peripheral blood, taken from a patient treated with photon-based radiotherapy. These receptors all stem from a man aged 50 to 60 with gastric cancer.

The CDR3 here is CASSLTNSVGELFF. The CDR3 nucleotides read TGCGCCAGCAGCTTGACAAACTCCGTCGGGGAGCTGTTTTTT. This sequence joins TRBV5-1 and TRBJ2-2, with no clear D. V was trimmed by 1 base and J by 7 bases, leaving 11 bases between them. The CDR3 runs 14 residues. CDR1 is SGHRS, CDR2 YFSETQ, per germline.

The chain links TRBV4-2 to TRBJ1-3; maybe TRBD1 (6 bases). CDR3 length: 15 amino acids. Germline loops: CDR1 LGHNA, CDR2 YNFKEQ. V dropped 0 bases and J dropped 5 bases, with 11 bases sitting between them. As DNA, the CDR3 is TGTGCCAGCAGCCAAGACCCCCAGGGGAGAAACACCATATATTTT. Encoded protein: CASSQDPQGRNTIYF.

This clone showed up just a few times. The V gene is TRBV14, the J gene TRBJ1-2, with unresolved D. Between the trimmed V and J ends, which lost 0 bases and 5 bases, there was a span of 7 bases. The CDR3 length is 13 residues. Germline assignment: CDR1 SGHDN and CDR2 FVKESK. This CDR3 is CASSQDGLYGYTF. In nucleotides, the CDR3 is TGTGCCAGCAGCCAAGATGGCCTTTATGGCTACACCTTC.

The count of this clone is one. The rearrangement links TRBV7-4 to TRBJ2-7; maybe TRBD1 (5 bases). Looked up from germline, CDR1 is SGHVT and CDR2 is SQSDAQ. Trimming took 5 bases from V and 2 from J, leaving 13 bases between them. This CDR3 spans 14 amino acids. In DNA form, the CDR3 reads TGTGCCAGCAGCCCCCTGACAGATACCTACGAGCAGTACTTC. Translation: CASSPLTDTYEQYF. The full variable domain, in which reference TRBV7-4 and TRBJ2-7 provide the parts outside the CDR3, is GAGVSQSPRYKVAKRGRDVALRCDSISGHVTLYWYRQTLGQGSEVLTYSQSDAQRDKSGRPSGRFSAERPERSVSTLKIQRTEQGDSAVYLCASSPLTDTYEQYFGPGTRLTVT.

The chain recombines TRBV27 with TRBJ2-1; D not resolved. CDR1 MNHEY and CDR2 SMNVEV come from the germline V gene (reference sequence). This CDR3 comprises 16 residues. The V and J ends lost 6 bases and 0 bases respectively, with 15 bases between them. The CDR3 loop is CASRNSGANSYNEQFF. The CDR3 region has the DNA TGTGCCAGCAGAAACTCAGGAGCGAACTCCTACAATGAGCAGTTCTTC.

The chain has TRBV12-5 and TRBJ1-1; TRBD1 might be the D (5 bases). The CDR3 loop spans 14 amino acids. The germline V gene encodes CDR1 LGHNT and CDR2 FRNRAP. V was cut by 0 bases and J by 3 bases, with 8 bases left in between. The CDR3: CASGLVGEDTEAFF. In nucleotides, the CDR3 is TGTGCTAGTGGTTTGGTAGGGGAGGACACTGAAGCTTTCTTT.